This T cell receptor (beta chain) derives from a study of T cell responses to AZD1222 COVID-19 vaccine. Whole-study context: Pooled samples include second doses given at about 4 or 12 weeks. Study-wide points: Dominant CD4 TCR responses targeted spike regions 160-218 and 743-854. Females made up more of the donors, who were largely white British, and clonal diversity may have come out too low. Repertoires were obtained only post-peak T cell response.

The table came from immunoSEQ multiplex PCR; TCRdb's copy has only in-frame clones and leaves some out. This table holds around 92,000 clones, more than 75% found once. Note on this clone: What it binds is not known.

This CDR3 region has 14 residues. V lost 4 bases, J lost 3 bases, and 5 bases stayed unmatched. The germline CDR1 and CDR2 sequences are SGHRS and YFSETQ. The clonotype was recovered from an adult in good health. The sequencing used peripheral blood, collected on day 0 of AZD1222 vaccination. This chain uses TRBV5-1 with TRBJ2-5; TRBD2 aligns across 8 bases. Here the CDR3 DNA reads TGCGCCAGCAGCATTACCGGGGGGGAAGAGACCCAGTACTTC. This gives the protein CASSITGGEETQYF.